The sequence of this T cell receptor (beta chain) was determined in a study of cytotoxic CD8 clonotypes in ibrutinib-treated CLL. Across the whole study: The authors obtained response samples at a median of about 13 months of treatment, range 6 to 36.

Cryopreserved PBMCs supplied about 2 micrograms of genomic DNA for TCR beta libraries. TCRdb's table, derived via immunoSEQ multiplex PCR, lists solely in-frame clones and lacks some. The table records some 300,000 clones, around four fifths of them present only once. Overall study results and limits: Baseline-level clonality went beyond age-matched healthy donors and moved in step with circulating CD8+ T-cell counts.

The germline V and J ends were trimmed by 2 bases and 8 bases, with 9 bases remaining between them. CDR1 and CDR2 (germline): GTSNPN, SVGIG (reference sequence). The CDR3 sequence is 12 residues long. The table lists this clone with a few counts. Its cognate antigen is unknown. This specimen was PBMCs, taken before ibrutinib treatment. This clonotype was obtained from a human donor with chronic lymphocytic leukemia. This chain uses TRBV30 with TRBJ2-2; D not resolved. The CDR3 region is CAWSRTVGELFF. The CDR3 coding sequence is TGTGCCTGGAGTCGAACAGTGGGGGAGCTGTTTTTT. Full variable domain (outside the CDR3, taken from reference TRBV30 and TRBJ2-2): SQTIHQWPATLVQPVGSPLSLECTVEGTSNPNLYWYRQAAGRGLQLLFYSVGIGQISSEVPQNLSASRPQDRQFILSSKKLLLSDSGFYLCAWSRTVGELFFGEGSRLTVL.